This T cell receptor beta chain came from a study of glioma-infiltrating T cells after dendritic cell vaccination. CDR3 length equals 14 residues. Deletions cut 3 bases from V and 0 bases from J, with 6 bases between. CDR1 is LNHDA and CDR2 is SQIVND in the germline V gene (reference sequence). This sample's time point: after dendritic cell vaccination, including at tumor progression/relapse. Primers: 60 V beta forward and 13 J beta reverse. Profiled with immunoSEQ multiplex PCR; TCRdb holds only in-frame clones, not every one. Here the sample spans some 110,000 clones, around 87% being singletons. The rearrangement uses TRBV19 and TRBJ2-1; D remains ambiguous. The specimen comprised blood, sampled after dendritic cell vaccination. The source is a human donor with glioblastoma. CDR3 loop: CASSIGGSYNEQFF. Here the CDR3 DNA reads TGTGCCAGTAGTATTGGCGGCTCCTACAATGAGCAGTTCTTC.